Shown below are 19 T cell receptor beta chains from a single sample sequenced in a study of technical replicates of blood from a few donors. Data came from immunoSEQ multiplex PCR; TCRdb stores just in-frame clones and leaves some out. The sample holds approximately 82,000 clones, about nine tenths seen once. Sequenced input: T cells isolated from PBMCs. The receptor source for this set is a human donor in good health. Some clones in this sample may be carry-over from other donors' samples.

The CDR3 DNA sequence: TGTGCCAGCAGAGCGGACAGGGTCAACGAGCAGTACTTC. It specifies CASRADRVNEQYF. V and J are TRBV2 and TRBJ2-7; the match to TRBD1 covers 8 bases. The CDR3 spans 13 residues. The V and J ends lost 6 bases and 5 bases, in that order; junction bases with no gene match: 6. CDR1 is SNHLY, CDR2 FYNNEI, per germline.

V and J are TRBV5-4 and TRBJ2-5; the D is unclear. Germline V gene lookup returns CDR1 SGHNT and CDR2 YYREEE (reference sequence). V was trimmed by 1 base and J by 2 bases, leaving 9 bases between them. This CDR3 comprises 14 residues. Written as DNA, the CDR3 is TGTGCCAGCAGCTTGAGGAGCGTACAAGAGACCCAGTACTTC. The encoded protein is CASSLRSVQETQYF.

In DNA form, the CDR3 reads TGTGCCAGCAGCTTCCGACTAGCGGATACGCAGTATTTT. This codes for CASSFRLADTQYF. The V call is TRBV7-3, the J call TRBJ2-3, with 8 bases matching TRBD2. Germline-derived CDR1 and CDR2 are SGHTA and FQGTGA. This CDR3 spans 13 amino acids. With V trimmed by 3 bases and J by 6 bases, 2 bases remained unmatched.

The V gene is TRBV7-2, the J gene TRBJ2-2, with 14 bases aligning to TRBD2. Per the germline V gene, CDR1 is SGHTA and CDR2 is FQGNSA. This CDR3 is 18 amino acids long. J lost 4 bases, V lost 4 bases, and 8 bases had no gene match. The CDR3 DNA reads TGTGCCAGCAGCTATGGACTAGCGGGAGGTAGTCCCACCGGGGAGCTGTTTTTT. Its protein is CASSYGLAGGSPTGELFF.

The chain employs TRBV9 and TRBJ2-3; possible D gene TRBD1, 5 bases. The V and J ends lost 1 base and 6 bases respectively, with 9 bases between them. The CDR3 covers 13 residues. Germline CDR1 SGDLS, CDR2 YYNGEE. This chain's CDR3 is CASSVLYRDTQYF. The CDR3 DNA reads TGTGCCAGCAGCGTACTCTACAGGGATACGCAGTATTTT.

A few counts support this clone. This sequence joins TRBV29-1 and TRBJ2-7, with 11 bases fitting TRBD1. This CDR3 is 14 amino acids long. Per germline, CDR1 SQVTM and CDR2 ANQGSEA. V shed 5 bases and J 4 bases; nucleotides not matched to a gene: 7. The CDR3 DNA sequence: TGCAGCGTTAGAGGAGGGACAGGGGGTTACGAGCAGTACTTC. Its protein is CSVRGGTGGYEQYF.

The rearrangement links TRBV19 to TRBJ1-5; the D is unclear. The CDR3 spans 12 residues. Between the trimmed V and J ends, which lost 5 bases and 6 bases, there was a span of 8 bases. Germline values: CDR1 LNHDA, CDR2 SQIVND (reference sequence). The CDR3 is CASSRGGQPQHF. The CDR3 DNA reads as TGTGCCAGTAGTCGGGGAGGTCAGCCCCAGCATTTT.

Here the CDR3 DNA reads TGCGCCAGCAGCGCGGTTGATAATGAGCAGTTCTTC. It encodes CASSAVDNEQFF. This chain joins TRBV5-1 and TRBJ2-1; D uncertain. Germline V lookup: CDR1 SGHRS, CDR2 YFSETQ. The CDR3 totals 12 residues. Trimming shortened V by 4 bases and J by 7 bases, and 9 bases separated the two germline ends.

The genes are TRBV6-5 and TRBJ2-6, with TRBD2 as a possible D gene (6 bases). The CDR3 spans 13 residues. The V gene's germline CDR1 is MNHEY and CDR2 SVGAGI. Trimming left V 9 bases short and J 1 base short, with 7 bases between. The CDR3 region is CASGGSGANVLTF. DNA for the CDR3: TGTGCCAGTGGGGGGTCTGGGGCCAACGTCCTGACTTTC.

J is TRBJ2-3 and V is TRBV10-3, with D tentatively TRBD2 (5 bases). CDR3 length: 16 amino acids. Germline V gene lookup returns CDR1 ENHRY and CDR2 SYGVKD. V was shortened by 2 bases and J by 0 bases, with 12 bases between the two germline ends. The CDR3 DNA reads as TGTGCCATCAGTGAGGCGACTATCGCTAGCACAGATACGCAGTATTTT. Amino acids: CAISEATIASTDTQYF.

This clone was observed a handful of times. The rearrangement joins TRBV10-3 to TRBJ1-1; 10 nucleotides align to TRBD1. Looked up from germline, CDR1 is ENHRY and CDR2 is SYGVKD. The CDR3 sequence is 13 residues long. Trimming at V came to 6 bases and at J to 6 bases, leaving 4 bases not matched to a gene. The CDR3, as DNA: TGTGCCATCAGAGACAGGGGGCGTGCTGAAGCTTTCTTT. Its translation: CAIRDRGRAEAFF.

This clone has a single count. The chain links TRBV7-9 to TRBJ2-1; 7 nucleotides align to TRBD2. V dropped 7 bases and J dropped 5; count of bases not matched to a gene: 8. The CDR3 has 14 amino acids. Germline V lookup: CDR1 SEHNR, CDR2 FQNEAQ (reference sequence). CDR3 nucleotides: TGTGCCAGCACCTCGGGGGGTAGCCACAATGAGCAGTTCTTC. It yields the protein CASTSGGSHNEQFF.

J is TRBJ2-1 and V is TRBV27; D perhaps matches TRBD1 (6 bases). This CDR3 contains 14 residues. Per germline, CDR1 MNHEY and CDR2 SMNVEV (reference sequence). V lost 5 bases and J 1 base, leaving 9 bases between the germline ends. The CDR3 protein is CASSQGTSYNEQFF. In DNA, the CDR3 is TGTGCCAGCAGTCAGGGGACATCCTACAATGAGCAGTTCTTC.

CDR3 amino acids: CASSSSGNEQFF. CDR3 in DNA: TGTGCCAGCAGTTCCTCCGGCAATGAGCAGTTCTTC. The V gene is TRBV6-5, the J gene TRBJ2-1; D is undetermined. V lost 4 bases, J lost 6 bases, and 7 bases lay in between. The CDR3 runs 12 residues. Germline values: CDR1 MNHEY, CDR2 SVGAGI.

V gene TRBV2 combines with J gene TRBJ2-1, with 10 bases identical to TRBD2. The CDR3 covers 16 residues. Unmatched junction bases numbered 14, after V lost 6 bases and J lost 9 bases. Germline V gene sequence: CDR1 SNHLY, CDR2 FYNNEI. The CDR3: CASSPPGLAYSSEQFF. CDR3 sequence (DNA): TGTGCCAGCAGCCCCCCGGGACTAGCGTATTCCAGTGAGCAGTTCTTC.

The chain employs TRBV5-1 and TRBJ2-1, with 9 bases lining up with TRBD2. The CDR3 is made up of 15 amino acids. Trimming took 0 bases from V and 7 from J; bases not matched to a gene: 5. Germline V CDR1 and CDR2: SGHRS, YFSETQ. The CDR3 reads CASSLGLAATNEQFF. The CDR3 coding sequence is TGCGCCAGCAGCTTGGGACTAGCGGCAACTAATGAGCAGTTCTTC.

V is TRBV5-6 and J is TRBJ1-2, with TRBD1 matching over 12 bases. V shed 7 bases, J shed 8 bases, and the junction held 6 bases outside the gene matches. CDR1 and CDR2 (germline): SGHDT, YYEEEE. The CDR3 consists of 13 residues. The CDR3 region is CASLGQGAEGYTF. The CDR3 DNA reads TGTGCCAGCCTGGGACAGGGGGCTGAAGGCTACACCTTC.

The chain links TRBV30 to TRBJ2-7; 7 bases agree with TRBD1. V shed 8 bases, J shed 3 bases, and the junction held 1 base outside the gene matches. The CDR3 runs 10 residues. Germline V CDR1 and CDR2: GTSNPN, SVGIG (reference sequence). The CDR3 sequence: CAQGDYEQYF. The CDR3 nucleotides read TGTGCCCAGGGGGACTACGAGCAGTACTTC.

The V and J genes are TRBV6-6 and TRBJ2-1; the D gene is possibly TRBD2 (7 bases). CDR1 is MNHNY, CDR2 SVGAGI, per germline (reference sequence). Trimming left V 2 bases short and J 10 bases short, with 12 bases between. The CDR3 is 13 residues long. Written as DNA, the CDR3 is TGTGCCAGCAGTTACGGGGGGGCTCAGGAGCAGTTCTTC. Its translation: CASSYGGAQEQFF.